This T cell receptor (beta chain) was recorded in a study of T cells after yellow fever vaccination. CDR1 and CDR2 from the germline V gene are DFQATT and SNEGSKA (reference sequence). V was cut by 0 bases and J by 5 bases, with 13 bases left in between. The CDR3 sequence is 15 residues long. They built TCR cDNA with 5'RACE template switching, a step that put in a universal primer site and UMIs. Each CDR3 protein is one row after TCRdb ran MiXCR on the 5' RACE reads. The sample includes some 600,000 distinct CDR3 sequences, around an eighth of them seen just once. A remark on this clonotype: The antigen remains unidentified.

Study results and caveats: Post-booster samples contained most primary-vaccination clones (nearly 98% CD4, about 85% CD8). FACS-sorted repertoires could contain abundant clonotypes contaminating from the bulk population. Faster peaking, at day 5 versus 15, marked a secondary response that was weaker.

The source material was PBMCs, sampled on the day of the yellow fever booster vaccination. The receptor was isolated from a man aged 30 to 39 who received the YFV17D yellow fever vaccine. V usage is TRBV20-1 and J usage is TRBJ2-2, with D possibly being TRBD1 or TRBD2 (6 bases each). CDR3 loop: CSARDLGGGTGELFF. In DNA form, the CDR3 reads TGCAGTGCTAGAGATCTGGGGGGCGGGACCGGGGAGCTGTTTTTT.